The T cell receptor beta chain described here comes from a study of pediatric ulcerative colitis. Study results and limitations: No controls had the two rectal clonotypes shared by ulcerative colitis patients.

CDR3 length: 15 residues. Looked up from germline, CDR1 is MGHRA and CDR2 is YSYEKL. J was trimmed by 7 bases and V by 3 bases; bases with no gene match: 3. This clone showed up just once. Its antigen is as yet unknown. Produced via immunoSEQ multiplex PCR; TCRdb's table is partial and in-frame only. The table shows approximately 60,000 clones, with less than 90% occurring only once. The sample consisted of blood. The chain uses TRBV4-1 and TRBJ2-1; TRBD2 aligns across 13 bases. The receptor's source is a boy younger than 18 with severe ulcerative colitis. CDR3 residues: CASSQGLAGLNEQFF. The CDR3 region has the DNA TGCGCCAGCAGCCAGGGACTAGCGGGATTAAATGAGCAGTTCTTC.